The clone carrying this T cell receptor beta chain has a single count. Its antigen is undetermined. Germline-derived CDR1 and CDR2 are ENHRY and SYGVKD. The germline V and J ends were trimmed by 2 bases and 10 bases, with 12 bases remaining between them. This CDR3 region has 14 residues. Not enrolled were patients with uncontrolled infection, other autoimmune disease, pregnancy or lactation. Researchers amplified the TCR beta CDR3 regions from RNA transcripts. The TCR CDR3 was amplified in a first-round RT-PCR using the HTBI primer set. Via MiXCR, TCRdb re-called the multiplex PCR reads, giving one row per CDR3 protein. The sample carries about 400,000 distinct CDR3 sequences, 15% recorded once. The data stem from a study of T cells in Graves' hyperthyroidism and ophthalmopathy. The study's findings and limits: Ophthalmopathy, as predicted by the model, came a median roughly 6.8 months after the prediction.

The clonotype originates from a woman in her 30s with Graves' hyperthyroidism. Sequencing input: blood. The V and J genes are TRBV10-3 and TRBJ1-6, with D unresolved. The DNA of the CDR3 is TGTGCCATCAGTGAGCCTAGGGTAAAATCACCCCTCCACTTT. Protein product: CAISEPRVKSPLHF.